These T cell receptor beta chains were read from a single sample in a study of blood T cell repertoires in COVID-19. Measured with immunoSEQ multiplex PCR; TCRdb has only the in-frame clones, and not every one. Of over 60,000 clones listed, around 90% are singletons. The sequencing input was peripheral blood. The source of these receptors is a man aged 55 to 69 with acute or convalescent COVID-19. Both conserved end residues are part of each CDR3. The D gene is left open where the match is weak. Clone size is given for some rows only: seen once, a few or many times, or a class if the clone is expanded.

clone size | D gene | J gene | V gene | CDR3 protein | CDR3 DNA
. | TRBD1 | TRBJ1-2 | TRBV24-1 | CATSDGDRRYGYTF | TGTGCCACCAGTGATGGGGACAGGAGGTATGGCTACACCTTC
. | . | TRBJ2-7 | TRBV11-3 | CASSLVGVTGEQYF | TGTGCCAGCAGCTTAGTCGGTGTGACTGGAGAGCAGTACTTC
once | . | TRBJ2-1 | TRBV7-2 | CASSLYRPTYNEQFF | TGTGCCAGCAGCTTATACAGGCCAACCTACAATGAGCAGTTCTTC
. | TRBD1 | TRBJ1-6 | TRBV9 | CASSVRTGSDSPLHF | TGTGCCAGCAGCGTGCGGACAGGGTCGGATTCACCCCTCCACTTT
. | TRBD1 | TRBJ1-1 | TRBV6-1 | CASRERQGTGGTEAFF | TGTGCCAGCAGGGAAAGACAGGGGACGGGGGGAACTGAAGCTTTCTTT
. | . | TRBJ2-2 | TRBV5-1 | CASSDSSPARELFF | TGCGCCAGCAGCGACAGCAGCCCAGCCAGGGAGCTGTTTTTT
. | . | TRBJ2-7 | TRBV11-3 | CASSLVSAGVYEQYF | TGTGCCAGCAGCTTAGTTTCCGCAGGGGTCTACGAGCAGTACTTC
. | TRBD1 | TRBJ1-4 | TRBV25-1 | CASSEYRTGGYEKLFF | TGTGCCAGCAGTGAATATAGGACAGGGGGCTATGAAAAACTGTTTTTT
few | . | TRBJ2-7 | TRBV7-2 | CASSLDRSSYEQYF | TGTGCCAGCAGCTTAGACAGGAGCTCCTACGAGCAGTACTTC
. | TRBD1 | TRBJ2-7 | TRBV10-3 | CAISRTGGEEQYF | TGTGCCATCAGTAGGACAGGGGGAGAAGAGCAGTACTTC
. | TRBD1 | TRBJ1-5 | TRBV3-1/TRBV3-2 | CASGWGTGAQPQHF | TGTGCCAGCGGCTGGGGGACAGGGGCTCAGCCCCAGCATTTT
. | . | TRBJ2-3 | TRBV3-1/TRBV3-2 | CASSPITGTSTDTQYF | TGTGCCAGCAGCCCGATAACAGGGACCAGCACAGATACGCAGTATTTT
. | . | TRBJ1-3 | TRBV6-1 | CASSETQGIGNTIYF | TGTGCCAGCAGTGAAACGCAGGGAATTGGAAACACCATATATTTT
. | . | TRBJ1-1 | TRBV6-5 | CASSMDTRSTEAFF | TGTGCCAGCAGTATGGACACGCGGAGCACTGAAGCTTTCTTT
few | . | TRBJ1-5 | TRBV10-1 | CASSEWQGTRSSNQPQHF | TGCGCCAGCAGTGAGTGGCAGGGGACCCGGAGTAGCAATCAGCCCCAGCATTTT
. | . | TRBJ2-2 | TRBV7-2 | CASSSGQNTGELFF | TGTGCCAGCAGCTCCGGACAGAACACCGGGGAGCTGTTTTTT
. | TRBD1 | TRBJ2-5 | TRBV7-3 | CASSLTRDRQETQYF | TGTGCCAGCAGCTTAACCAGGGACAGACAAGAGACCCAGTACTTC
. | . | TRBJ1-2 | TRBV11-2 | CASSSVGYTF | TGTGCCAGCAGCTCAGTTGGCTACACCTTC
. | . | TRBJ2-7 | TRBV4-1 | CASSQFGEGVYEQYF | TGCGCCAGCAGCCAATTCGGGGAGGGGGTCTACGAGCAGTACTTC
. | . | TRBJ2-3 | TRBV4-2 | CASSLKGDTQYF | TGTGCCAGCAGCCTCAAGGGGGATACGCAGTATTTT
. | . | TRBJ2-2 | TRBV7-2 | CASSPRGGGRNTGELFF | TGTGCCAGCAGCCCACGGGGCGGGGGCAGGAACACCGGGGAGCTGTTTTTT
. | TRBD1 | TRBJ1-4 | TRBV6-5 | CASSYGDRLNEKLFF | TGTGCCAGCAGTTACGGGGACAGACTTAATGAAAAACTGTTTTTT
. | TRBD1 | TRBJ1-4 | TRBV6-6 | CASSSEHRGDEKLFF | TGTGCCAGCAGCTCTGAGCACAGGGGGGACGAAAAACTGTTTTTT
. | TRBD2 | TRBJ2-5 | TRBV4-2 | CASSQAKRGIETQYF | TGTGCCAGCAGCCAAGCAAAGCGGGGAATAGAGACCCAGTACTTC
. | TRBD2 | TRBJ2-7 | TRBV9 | CASSAGGKGGYEQYF | TGTGCCAGCAGCGCGGGAGGGAAGGGGGGCTACGAGCAGTACTTC
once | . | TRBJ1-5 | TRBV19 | CASSIRIRADQPQHF | TGTGCCAGTAGTATTAGGATCAGGGCCGATCAGCCCCAGCATTTT
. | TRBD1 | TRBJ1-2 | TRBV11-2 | CASSQGGQNYGYTF | TGTGCCAGCAGCCAGGGGGGACAGAACTATGGCTACACCTTC
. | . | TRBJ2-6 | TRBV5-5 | CASSRNSGANVLTF | TGTGCCAGCAGCCGTAACTCTGGGGCCAACGTCCTGACTTTC
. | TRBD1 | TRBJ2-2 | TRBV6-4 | CASSFGQDYTGELFF | TGTGCCAGCAGTTTTGGACAGGACTACACCGGGGAGCTGTTTTTT
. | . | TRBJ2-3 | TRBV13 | CASSFQGSTDTQYF | TGTGCCAGCAGCTTCCAGGGAAGCACAGATACGCAGTATTTT
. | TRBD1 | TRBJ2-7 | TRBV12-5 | CASGLVFGTGEYEQYF | TGTGCTAGTGGTTTGGTATTTGGGACAGGAGAGTACGAGCAGTACTTC
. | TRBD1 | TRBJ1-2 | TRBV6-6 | CATLDRGANGYTF | TGTGCCACCTTAGACAGGGGGGCAAATGGCTACACCTTC
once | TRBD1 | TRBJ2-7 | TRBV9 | CASSVGTGPLYEQYF | TGTGCCAGCAGCGTAGGGACAGGACCGCTCTACGAGCAGTACTTC
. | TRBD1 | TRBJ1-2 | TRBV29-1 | CSVGNRDSWGYTF | TGCAGCGTGGGAAATAGGGACAGTTGGGGCTACACCTTC
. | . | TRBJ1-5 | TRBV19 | CASSVGGERGLQPQHF | TGTGCCAGCTCTGTAGGGGGGGAAAGGGGTTTACAGCCCCAGCATTTT
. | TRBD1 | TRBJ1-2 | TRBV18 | CASSGGQANYGYTF | TGTGCCAGCTCCGGGGGACAGGCTAACTATGGCTACACCTTC
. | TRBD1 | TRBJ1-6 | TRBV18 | CASSTGQGRDSPLHF | TGTGCCAGCTCAACCGGACAGGGCAGGGATTCACCCCTCCACTTT
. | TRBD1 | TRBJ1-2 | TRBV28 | CASTQGTGGGYTF | TGTGCCAGCACCCAAGGGACAGGGGGAGGCTACACCTTC
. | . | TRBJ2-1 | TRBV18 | CASSPGQSLTYNEQFF | TGTGCCAGCTCGCCTGGACAGTCCCTAACCTACAATGAGCAGTTCTTC
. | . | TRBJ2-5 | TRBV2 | CASSGDRDSGDQYF | TGTGCCAGCAGTGGCGACAGAGACTCGGGGGACCAGTACTTC
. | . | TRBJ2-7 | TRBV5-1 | CASSLDIPPYEQYF | TGCGCCAGCAGCTTGGACATACCCCCCTACGAGCAGTACTTC
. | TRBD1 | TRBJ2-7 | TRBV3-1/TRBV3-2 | CASSRPGQVGEQYF | TGTGCCAGCAGCCGTCCGGGACAGGTAGGGGAGCAGTACTTC
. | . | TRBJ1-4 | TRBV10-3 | CAISSATNEKLFF | TGTGCCATCAGCTCTGCAACTAATGAAAAACTGTTTTTT
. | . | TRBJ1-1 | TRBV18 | CASSPSGTEAFF | TGTGCCAGCTCACCAAGCGGGACTGAAGCTTTCTTT
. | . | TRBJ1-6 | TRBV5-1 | CASSLLGRDWGPDSPLHF | TGCGCCAGCAGCTTGTTGGGCAGGGATTGGGGGCCCGATTCACCCCTCCACTTT
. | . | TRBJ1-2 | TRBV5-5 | CASSLASGTSYGYTF | TGTGCCAGCAGCTTGGCCTCCGGGACATCTTATGGCTACACCTTC
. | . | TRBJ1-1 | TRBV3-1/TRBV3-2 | CASSQEGLITEAFF | TGTGCCAGCAGCCAAGAGGGGCTGATCACTGAAGCTTTCTTT